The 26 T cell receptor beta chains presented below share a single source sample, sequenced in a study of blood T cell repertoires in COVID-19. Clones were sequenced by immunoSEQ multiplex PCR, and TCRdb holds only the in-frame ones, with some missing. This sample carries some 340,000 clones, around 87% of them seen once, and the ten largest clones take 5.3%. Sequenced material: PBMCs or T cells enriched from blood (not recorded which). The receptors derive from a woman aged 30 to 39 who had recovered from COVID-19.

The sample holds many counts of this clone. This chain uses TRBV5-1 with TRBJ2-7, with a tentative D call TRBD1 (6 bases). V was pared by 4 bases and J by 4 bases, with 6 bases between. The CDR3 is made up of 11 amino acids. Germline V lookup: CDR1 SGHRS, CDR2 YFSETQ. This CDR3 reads CASSTGYEQYF. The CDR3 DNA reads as TGCGCCAGCAGCACAGGGTACGAGCAGTACTTC.

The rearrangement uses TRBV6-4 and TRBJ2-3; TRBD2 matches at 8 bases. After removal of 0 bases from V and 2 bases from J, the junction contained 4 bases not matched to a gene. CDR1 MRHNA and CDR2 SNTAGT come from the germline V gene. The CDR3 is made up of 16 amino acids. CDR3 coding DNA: TGTGCCAGCAGTGACTCGGCGGGGGGTTCCACAGATACGCAGTATTTT. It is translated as CASSDSAGGSTDTQYF.

CDR3 sequence: CASSLSIQGSRNSGANVLTF. For the CDR3, the DNA is TGCGCCAGCAGCTTGTCGATACAGGGAAGCCGTAATTCTGGGGCCAACGTCCTGACTTTC. The genes are TRBV5-1 and TRBJ2-6, with TRBD1 as a possible D gene (6 bases). Germline values: CDR1 SGHRS, CDR2 YFSETQ. The CDR3 loop spans 20 amino acids. V was shortened by 1 base and J by 1 base, with 21 bases between the two germline ends.

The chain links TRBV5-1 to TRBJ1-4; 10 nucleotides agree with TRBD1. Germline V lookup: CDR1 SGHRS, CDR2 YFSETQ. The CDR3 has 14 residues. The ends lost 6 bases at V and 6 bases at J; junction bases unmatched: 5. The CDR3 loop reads CASNFGTGDEKLFF. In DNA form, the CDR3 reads TGCGCCAGCAACTTCGGGACAGGGGATGAAAAACTGTTTTTT.

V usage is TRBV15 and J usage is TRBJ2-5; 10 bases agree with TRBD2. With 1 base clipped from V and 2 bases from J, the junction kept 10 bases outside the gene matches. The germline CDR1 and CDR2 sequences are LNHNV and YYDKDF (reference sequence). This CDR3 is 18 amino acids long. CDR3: CATSRGQRVAGGQETQYF. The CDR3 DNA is TGTGCCACCAGCAGAGGACAACGGGTAGCGGGGGGACAAGAGACCCAGTACTTC. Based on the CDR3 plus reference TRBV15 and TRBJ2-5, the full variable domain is DAMVIQNPRYQVTQFGKPVTLSCSQTLNHNVMYWYQQKSSQAPKLLFHYYDKDFNNEADTPDNFQSRRPNTSFCFLDIRSPGLGDTAMYLCATSRGQRVAGGQETQYFGPGTRLLVL.

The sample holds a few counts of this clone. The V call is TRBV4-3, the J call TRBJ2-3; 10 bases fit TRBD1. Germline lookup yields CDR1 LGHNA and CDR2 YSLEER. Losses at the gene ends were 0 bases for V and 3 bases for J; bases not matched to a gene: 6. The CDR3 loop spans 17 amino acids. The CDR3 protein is CASSQDSGQGKTDTQYF. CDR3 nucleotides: TGCGCCAGCAGCCAAGATTCGGGACAGGGGAAAACAGATACGCAGTATTTT.

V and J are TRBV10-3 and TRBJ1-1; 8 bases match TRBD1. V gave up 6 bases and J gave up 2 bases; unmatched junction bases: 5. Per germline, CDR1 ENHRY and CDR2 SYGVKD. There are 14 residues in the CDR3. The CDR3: CAIRDRAENTEAFF. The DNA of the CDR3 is TGTGCCATCAGGGACAGGGCAGAAAACACTGAAGCTTTCTTT.

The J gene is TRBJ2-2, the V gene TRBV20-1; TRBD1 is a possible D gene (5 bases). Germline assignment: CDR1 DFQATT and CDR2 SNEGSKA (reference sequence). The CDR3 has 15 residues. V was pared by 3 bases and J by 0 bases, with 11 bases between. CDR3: CSASLDSTNTGELFF. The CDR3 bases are TGCAGTGCTAGTTTAGACAGTACGAACACCGGGGAGCTGTTTTTT.

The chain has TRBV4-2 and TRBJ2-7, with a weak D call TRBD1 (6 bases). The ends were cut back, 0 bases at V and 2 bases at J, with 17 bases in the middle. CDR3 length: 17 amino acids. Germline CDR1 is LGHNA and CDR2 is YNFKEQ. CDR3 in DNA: TGTGCCAGCAGCCAAGAAACAGGACAGACATATCCCTACGAGCAGTACTTC. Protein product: CASSQETGQTYPYEQYF.

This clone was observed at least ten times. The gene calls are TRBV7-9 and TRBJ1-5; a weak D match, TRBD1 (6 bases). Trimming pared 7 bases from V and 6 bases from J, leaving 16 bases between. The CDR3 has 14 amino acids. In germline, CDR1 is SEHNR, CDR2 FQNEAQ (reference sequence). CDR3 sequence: CASTNSRDIQPQHF. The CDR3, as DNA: TGTGCCAGCACCAACTCCAGGGACATTCAGCCCCAGCATTTT. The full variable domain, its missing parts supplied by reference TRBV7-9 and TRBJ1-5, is DTGVSQNPRHKITKRGQNVTFRCDPISEHNRLYWYRQTLGQGPEFLTYFQNEAQLEKSRLLSDRFSAERPKGSFSTLEIQRTEQGDSAMYLCASTNSRDIQPQHFGDGTRLSIL.

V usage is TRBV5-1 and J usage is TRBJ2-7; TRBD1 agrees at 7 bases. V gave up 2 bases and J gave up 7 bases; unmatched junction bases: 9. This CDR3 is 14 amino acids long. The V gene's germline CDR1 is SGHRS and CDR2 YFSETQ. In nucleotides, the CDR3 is TGCGCCAGCAGCTTTCGGGACAGCGCCAGGGAGCAGTACTTC. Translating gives CASSFRDSAREQYF.

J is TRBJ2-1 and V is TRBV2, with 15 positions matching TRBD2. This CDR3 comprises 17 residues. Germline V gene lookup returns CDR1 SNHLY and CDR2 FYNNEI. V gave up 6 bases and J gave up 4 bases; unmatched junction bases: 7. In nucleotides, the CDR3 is TGTGCCAGCAGGGGATGGACTAGCGGGGGGGTATACAATGAGCAGTTCTTC. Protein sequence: CASRGWTSGGVYNEQFF.

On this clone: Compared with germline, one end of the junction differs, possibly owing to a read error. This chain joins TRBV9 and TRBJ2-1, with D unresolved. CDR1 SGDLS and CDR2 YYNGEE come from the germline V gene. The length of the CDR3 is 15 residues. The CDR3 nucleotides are TGTGCCAGCACCTTCGGTGGTATCTCCAACAATGAGCAGTTCTTC. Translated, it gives CASTFGGISNNEQFF.

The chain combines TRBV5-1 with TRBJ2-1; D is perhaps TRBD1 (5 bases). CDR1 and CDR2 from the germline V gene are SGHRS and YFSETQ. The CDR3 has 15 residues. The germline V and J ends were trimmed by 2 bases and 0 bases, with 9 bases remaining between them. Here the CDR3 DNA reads TGCGCCAGCAGCTTCTGGCAGGGCTCCTACAATGAGCAGTTCTTC. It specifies CASSFWQGSYNEQFF.

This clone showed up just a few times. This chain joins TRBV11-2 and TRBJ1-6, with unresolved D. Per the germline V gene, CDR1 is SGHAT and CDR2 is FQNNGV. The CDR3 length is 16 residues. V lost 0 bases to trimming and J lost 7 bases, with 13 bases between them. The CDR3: CASSLDSGVGNSPLHF. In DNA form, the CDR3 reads TGTGCCAGCAGCTTAGATTCCGGGGTTGGGAATTCACCCCTCCACTTT.

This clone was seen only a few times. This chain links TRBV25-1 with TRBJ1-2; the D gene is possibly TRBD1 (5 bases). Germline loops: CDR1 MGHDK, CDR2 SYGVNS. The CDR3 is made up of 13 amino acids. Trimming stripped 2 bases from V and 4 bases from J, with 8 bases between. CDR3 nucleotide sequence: TGTGCCAGCAGTGAAGGTCAGGGCTATGGCTACACCTTC. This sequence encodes CASSEGQGYGYTF.

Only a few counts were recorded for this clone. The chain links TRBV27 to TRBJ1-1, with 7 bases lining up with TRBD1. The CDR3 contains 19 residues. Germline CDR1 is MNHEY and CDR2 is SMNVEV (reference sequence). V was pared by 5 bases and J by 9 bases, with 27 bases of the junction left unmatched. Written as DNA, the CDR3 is TGTGCCAGCAGTCATTTAAGCCTTACAGGGGTACGTGTCCTGGTCAAAGCTTTCTTT. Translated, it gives CASSHLSLTGVRVLVKAFF.

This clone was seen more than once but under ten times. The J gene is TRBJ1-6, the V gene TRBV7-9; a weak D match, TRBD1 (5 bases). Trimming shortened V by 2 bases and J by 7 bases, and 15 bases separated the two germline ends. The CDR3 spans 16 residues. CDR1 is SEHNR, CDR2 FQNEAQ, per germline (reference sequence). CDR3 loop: CASSLQGPVGNSPLHF. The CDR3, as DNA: TGTGCCAGCAGCTTACAGGGCCCTGTGGGAAATTCACCCCTCCACTTT.

In DNA form, the CDR3 reads TGTGCCAGCAGCTTTTCCCAGGACTATGGCTACACCTTC. This translates into CASSFSQDYGYTF. V and J are TRBV5-6 and TRBJ1-2; the D is unclear. Trimming pared 2 bases from V and 3 bases from J, leaving 8 bases between. The germline V gene encodes CDR1 SGHDT and CDR2 YYEEEE. CDR3 length: 13 amino acids.

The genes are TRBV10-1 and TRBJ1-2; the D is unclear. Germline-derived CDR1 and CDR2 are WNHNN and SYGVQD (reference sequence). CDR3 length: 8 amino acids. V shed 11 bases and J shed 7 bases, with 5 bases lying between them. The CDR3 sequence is CALRGYTF. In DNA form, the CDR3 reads TGCGCCCTCCGTGGCTACACCTTC.

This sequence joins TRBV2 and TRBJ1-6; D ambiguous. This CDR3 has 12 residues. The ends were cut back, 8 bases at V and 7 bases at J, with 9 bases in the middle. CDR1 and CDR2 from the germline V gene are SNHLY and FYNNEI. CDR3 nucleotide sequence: TGTGCCAGCCATTGGAGGAATTCACCCCTCCACTTT. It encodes CASHWRNSPLHF.

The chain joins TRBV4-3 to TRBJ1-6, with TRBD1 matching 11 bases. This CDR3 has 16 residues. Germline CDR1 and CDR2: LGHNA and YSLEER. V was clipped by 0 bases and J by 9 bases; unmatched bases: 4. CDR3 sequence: CASSQEMGQGVSPLHF. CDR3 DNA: TGCGCCAGCAGCCAAGAGATGGGACAGGGGGTTTCACCCCTCCACTTT.

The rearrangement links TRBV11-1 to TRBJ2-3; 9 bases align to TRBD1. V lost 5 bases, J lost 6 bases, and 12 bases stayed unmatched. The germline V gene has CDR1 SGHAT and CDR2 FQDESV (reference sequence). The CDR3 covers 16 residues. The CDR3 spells CASSVPGQGRSDTQYF. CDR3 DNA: TGTGCCAGCAGCGTCCCGGGACAGGGAAGGTCGGATACGCAGTATTTT.

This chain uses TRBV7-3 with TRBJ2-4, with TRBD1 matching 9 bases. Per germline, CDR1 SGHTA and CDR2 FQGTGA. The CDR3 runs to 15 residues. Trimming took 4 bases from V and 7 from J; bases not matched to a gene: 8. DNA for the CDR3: TGTGCCAGCAGCTCCACAGGGGGCGCGCCCAACATTCAGTACTTC. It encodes CASSSTGGAPNIQYF.

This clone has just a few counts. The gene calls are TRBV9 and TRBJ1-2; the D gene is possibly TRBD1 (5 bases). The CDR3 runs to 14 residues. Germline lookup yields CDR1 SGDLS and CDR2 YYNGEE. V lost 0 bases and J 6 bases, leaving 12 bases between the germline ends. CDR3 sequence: CASSVDGRVDGYTF. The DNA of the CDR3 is TGTGCCAGCAGCGTAGATGGCAGGGTTGATGGCTACACCTTC.

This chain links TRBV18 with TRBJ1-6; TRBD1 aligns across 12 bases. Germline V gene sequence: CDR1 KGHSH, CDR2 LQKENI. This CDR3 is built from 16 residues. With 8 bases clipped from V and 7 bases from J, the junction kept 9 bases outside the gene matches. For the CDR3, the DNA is TGTGCCAGCCGGTCTGGGACAGGGGGCCAGAATTCACCCCTCCACTTT. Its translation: CASRSGTGGQNSPLHF.